This T cell receptor (beta chain) is drawn from a study of T cells in Graves' hyperthyroidism and ophthalmopathy. Per germline, CDR1 MDHEN and CDR2 SYDVKM. Trimming at V came to 4 bases and at J to 3 bases, leaving 14 bases not matched to a gene. This CDR3 is built from 18 residues. Using RNA transcripts as the source, TCR beta CDR3 regions were amplified. TCR CDR3 regions were first amplified by RT-PCR with HTBI primers. TCRdb passed the multiplex PCR reads through MiXCR, listing each CDR3 protein once. The sample has 130,000 to 150,000 distinct CDR3 sequences, 22% seen once. This clonotype has a count of ten or more.

The sequence derives from a woman aged 50 to 60 with Graves' hyperthyroidism that later progressed to Graves' ophthalmopathy. The rearrangement links TRBV28 to TRBJ2-3, with 9 bases lining up with TRBD2. Sequencing used blood. Here the CDR3 reads CASSSPSGSGRRTDTQYF. The CDR3 bases are TGTGCCAGCAGTTCTCCCTCGGGTAGCGGGAGAAGAACAGATACGCAGTATTTT.